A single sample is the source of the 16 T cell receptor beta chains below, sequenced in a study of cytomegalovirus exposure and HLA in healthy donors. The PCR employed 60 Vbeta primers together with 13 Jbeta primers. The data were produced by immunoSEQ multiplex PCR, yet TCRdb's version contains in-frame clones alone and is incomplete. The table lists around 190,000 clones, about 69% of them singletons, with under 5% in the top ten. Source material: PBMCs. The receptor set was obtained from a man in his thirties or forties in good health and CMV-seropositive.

CDR3: CASSPMTSGSYNEQFF. The CDR3 DNA reads as TGTGCCAGTAGTCCGATGACTAGCGGGTCCTACAATGAGCAGTTCTTC. The gene calls are TRBV19 and TRBJ2-1; 10 bases align to TRBD2. The CDR3 spans 16 residues. V dropped 5 bases and J dropped 1; count of bases not matched to a gene: 5. The germline CDR1 and CDR2 sequences are LNHDA and SQIVND (reference sequence).

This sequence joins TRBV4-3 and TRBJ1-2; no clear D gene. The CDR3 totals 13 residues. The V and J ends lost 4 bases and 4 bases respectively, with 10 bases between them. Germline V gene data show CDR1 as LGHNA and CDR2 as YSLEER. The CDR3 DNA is TGCGCCAGCAGCCGTCTACTATCCTATGGCTACACCTTC. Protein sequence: CASSRLLSYGYTF.

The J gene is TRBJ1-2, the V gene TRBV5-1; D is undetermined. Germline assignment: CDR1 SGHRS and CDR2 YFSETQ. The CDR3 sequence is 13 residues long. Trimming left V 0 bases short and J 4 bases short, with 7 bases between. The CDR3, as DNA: TGCGCCAGCAGCTTGGATCGACTCTATGGCTACACCTTC. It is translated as CASSLDRLYGYTF.

CDR3 sequence reads: CASSPGQGSEKLFF. CDR3 DNA sequence: TGTGCCAGCAGCCCGGGACAGGGAAGTGAAAAACTGTTTTTT. The chain recombines TRBV11-2 with TRBJ1-4; 9 bases align to TRBD1. CDR1 and CDR2 from the germline V gene are SGHAT and FQNNGV. V trimming: 5 bases; J trimming: 7 bases; junction bases outside the gene matches: 5. CDR3 size: 14 residues.

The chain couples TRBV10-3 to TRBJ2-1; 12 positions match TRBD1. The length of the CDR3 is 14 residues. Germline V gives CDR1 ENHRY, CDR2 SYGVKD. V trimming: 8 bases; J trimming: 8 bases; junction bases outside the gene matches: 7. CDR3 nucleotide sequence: TGTGCCATCCGGGGGGGACAGGGGGCTTATGAGCAGTTCTTC. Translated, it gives CAIRGGQGAYEQFF.

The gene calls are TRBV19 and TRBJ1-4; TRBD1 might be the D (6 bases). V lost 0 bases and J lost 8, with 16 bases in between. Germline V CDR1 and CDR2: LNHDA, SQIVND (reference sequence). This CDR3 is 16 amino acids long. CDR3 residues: CASSIDPGDLGEKLFF. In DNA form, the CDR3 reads TGTGCCAGTAGTATAGATCCAGGGGACCTGGGAGAAAAACTGTTTTTT.

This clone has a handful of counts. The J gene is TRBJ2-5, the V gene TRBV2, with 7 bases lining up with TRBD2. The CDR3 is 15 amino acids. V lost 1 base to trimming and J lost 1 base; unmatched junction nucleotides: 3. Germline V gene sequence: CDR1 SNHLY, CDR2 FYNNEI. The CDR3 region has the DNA TGTGCCAGCAGTGAAGACCAGCGGGGCCAAGAGACCCAGTACTTC. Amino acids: CASSEDQRGQETQYF.

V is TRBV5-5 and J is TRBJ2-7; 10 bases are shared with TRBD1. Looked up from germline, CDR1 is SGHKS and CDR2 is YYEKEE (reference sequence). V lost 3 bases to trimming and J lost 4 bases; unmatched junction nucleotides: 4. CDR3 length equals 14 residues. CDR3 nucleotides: TGTGCCAGCAGCTCCGGGACAGGGGTGTACGAGCAGTACTTC. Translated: CASSSGTGVYEQYF.

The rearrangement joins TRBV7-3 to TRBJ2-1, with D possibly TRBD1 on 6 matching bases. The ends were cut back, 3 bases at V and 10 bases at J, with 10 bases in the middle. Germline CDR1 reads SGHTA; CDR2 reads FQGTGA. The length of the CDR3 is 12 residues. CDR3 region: CASSFRTEEQFF. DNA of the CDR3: TGTGCCAGCAGCTTCCGGACAGAGGAGCAGTTCTTC. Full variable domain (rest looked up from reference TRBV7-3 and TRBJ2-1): GAGVSQTPSNKVTEKGKYVELRCDPISGHTALYWYRQSLGQGPEFLIYFQGTGAADDSGLPNDRFFAVRPEGSVSTLKIQRTERGDSAVYLCASSFRTEEQFFGPGTRLTVL.

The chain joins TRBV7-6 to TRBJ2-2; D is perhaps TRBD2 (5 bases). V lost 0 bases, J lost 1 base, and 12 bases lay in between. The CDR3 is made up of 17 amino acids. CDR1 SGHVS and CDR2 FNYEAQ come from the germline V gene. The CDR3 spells CASSLALRGRNTGELFF. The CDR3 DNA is TGTGCCAGCAGCTTAGCGCTCCGGGGAAGGAACACCGGGGAGCTGTTTTTT.

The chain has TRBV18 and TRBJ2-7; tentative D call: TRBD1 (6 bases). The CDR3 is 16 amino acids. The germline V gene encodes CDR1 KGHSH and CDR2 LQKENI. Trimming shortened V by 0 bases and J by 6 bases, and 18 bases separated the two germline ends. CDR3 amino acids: CASSPPMGAGIGEQYF. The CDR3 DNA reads TGTGCCAGCTCACCACCGATGGGGGCCGGTATCGGCGAGCAGTACTTC.

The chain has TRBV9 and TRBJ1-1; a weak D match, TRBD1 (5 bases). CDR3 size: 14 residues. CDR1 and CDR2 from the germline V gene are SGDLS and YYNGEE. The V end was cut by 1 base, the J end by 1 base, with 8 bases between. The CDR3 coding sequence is TGTGCCAGCAGCGTAATCCAGGGGAACACTGAAGCTTTCTTT. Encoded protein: CASSVIQGNTEAFF.

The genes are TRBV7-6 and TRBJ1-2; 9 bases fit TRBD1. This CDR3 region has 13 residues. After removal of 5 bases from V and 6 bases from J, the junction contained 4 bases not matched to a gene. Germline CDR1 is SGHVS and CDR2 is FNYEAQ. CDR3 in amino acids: CASSTRTGDGYTF. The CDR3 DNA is TGTGCCAGCAGCACGCGGACAGGGGATGGCTACACCTTC.

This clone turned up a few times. The CDR3 here is CASSIAGTGYEQYF. The DNA of the CDR3 is TGTGCCAGTAGTATAGCCGGGACAGGTTACGAGCAGTACTTC. This rearrangement joins TRBV19 to TRBJ2-7; the match to TRBD1 covers 8 bases. CDR1 is LNHDA, CDR2 SQIVND, per germline (reference sequence). The length of the CDR3 is 14 residues. V was clipped by 1 base and J by 4 bases; unmatched bases: 3.

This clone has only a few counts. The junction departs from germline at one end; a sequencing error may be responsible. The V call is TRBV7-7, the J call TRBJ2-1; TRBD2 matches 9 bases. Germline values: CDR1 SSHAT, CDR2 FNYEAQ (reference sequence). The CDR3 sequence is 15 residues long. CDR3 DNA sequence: TGTGCTAGCAGCTCCGGTAGGGCTAGCGGGAACGAGCAGTTCTTC. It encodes CASSSGRASGNEQFF.

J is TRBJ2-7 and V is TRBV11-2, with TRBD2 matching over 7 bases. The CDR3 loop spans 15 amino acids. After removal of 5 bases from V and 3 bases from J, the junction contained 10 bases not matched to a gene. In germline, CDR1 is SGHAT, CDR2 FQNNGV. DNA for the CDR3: TGTGCCAGCAGCCCCCCTGGGCCTAGCGGCTACGAGCAGTACTTC. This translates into CASSPPGPSGYEQYF. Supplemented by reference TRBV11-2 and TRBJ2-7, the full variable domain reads EAGVAQSPRYKIIEKRQSVAFWCNPISGHATLYWYQQILGQGPKLLIQFQNNGVVDDSQLPKDRFSAERLKGVDSTLKIQPAKLEDSAVYLCASSPPGPSGYEQYFGPGTRLTVT.